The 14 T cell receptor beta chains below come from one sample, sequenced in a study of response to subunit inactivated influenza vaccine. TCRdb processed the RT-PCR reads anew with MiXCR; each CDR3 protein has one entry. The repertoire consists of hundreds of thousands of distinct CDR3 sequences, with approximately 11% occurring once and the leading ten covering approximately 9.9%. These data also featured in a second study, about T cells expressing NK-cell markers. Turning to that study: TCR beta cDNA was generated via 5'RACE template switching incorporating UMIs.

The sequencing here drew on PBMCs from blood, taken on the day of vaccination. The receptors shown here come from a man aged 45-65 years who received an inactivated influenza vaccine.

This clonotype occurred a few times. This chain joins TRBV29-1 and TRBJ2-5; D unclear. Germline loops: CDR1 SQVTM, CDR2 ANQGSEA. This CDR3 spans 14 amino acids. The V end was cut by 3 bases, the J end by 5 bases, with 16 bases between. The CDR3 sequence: CSVDNGFVAETQYF. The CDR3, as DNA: TGCAGCGTTGACAACGGGTTTGTGGCTGAGACCCAGTACTTC.

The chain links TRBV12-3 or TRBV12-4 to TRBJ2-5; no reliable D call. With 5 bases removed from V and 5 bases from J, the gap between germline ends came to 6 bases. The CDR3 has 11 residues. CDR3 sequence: CASSRWETQYF. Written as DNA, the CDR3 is TGTGCCAGCAGTAGGTGGGAGACCCAGTACTTC.

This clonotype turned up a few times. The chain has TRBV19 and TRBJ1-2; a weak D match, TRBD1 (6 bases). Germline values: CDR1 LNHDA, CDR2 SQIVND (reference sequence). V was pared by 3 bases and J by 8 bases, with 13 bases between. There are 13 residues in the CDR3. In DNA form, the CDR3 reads TGTGCCAGTAGTATGAGAGGGGGTCAAGGCTACACCTTC. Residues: CASSMRGGQGYTF.

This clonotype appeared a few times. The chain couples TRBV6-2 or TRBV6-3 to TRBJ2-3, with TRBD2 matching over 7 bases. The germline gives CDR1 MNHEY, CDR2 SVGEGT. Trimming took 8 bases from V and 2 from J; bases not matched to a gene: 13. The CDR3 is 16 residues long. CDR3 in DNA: TGTGCCAGCCGATTTGGAGGGGCGGGGGACACAGATACGCAGTATTTT. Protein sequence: CASRFGGAGDTDTQYF.

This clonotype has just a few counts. Written as DNA, the CDR3 is TGTGCCAGCAGCTTCGTGACTAGCGTTGGAGAGACCCAGTACTTC. It translates to CASSFVTSVGETQYF. The chain combines TRBV7-2 with TRBJ2-5, with 8 bases aligning to TRBD2. With V trimmed by 3 bases and J by 4 bases, 7 bases remained unmatched. CDR1 and CDR2 from the germline V gene are SGHTA and FQGNSA. The CDR3 spans 15 residues.

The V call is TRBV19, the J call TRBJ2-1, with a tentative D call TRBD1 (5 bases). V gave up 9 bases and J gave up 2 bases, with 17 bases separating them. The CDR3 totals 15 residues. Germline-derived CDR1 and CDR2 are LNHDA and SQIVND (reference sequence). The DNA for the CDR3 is TGTGCCAGCGCAGATAGGGGCCTTACCTACAATGAGCAGTTCTTC. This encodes CASADRGLTYNEQFF.

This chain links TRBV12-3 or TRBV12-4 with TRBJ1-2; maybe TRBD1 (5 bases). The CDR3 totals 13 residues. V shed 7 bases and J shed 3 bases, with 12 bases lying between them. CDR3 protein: CASTPGRDYGYTF. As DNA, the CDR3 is TGTGCCAGCACCCCGGGCAGGGACTATGGCTACACCTTC.

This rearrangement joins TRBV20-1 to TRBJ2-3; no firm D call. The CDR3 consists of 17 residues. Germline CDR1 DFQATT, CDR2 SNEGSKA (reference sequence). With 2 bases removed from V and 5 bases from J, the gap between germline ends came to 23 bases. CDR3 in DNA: TGCAGTGCTAGACCGAAGCACGCCCTGGAGCTTAAAGATACGCAGTATTTT. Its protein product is CSARPKHALELKDTQYF.

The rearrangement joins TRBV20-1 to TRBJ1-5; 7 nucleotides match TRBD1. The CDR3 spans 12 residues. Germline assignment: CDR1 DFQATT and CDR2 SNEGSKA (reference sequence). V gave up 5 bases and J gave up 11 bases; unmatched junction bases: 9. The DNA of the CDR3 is TGCAGTGCTGGACAGGCCCCGGGGGCCCAGCATTTT. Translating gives CSAGQAPGAQHF.

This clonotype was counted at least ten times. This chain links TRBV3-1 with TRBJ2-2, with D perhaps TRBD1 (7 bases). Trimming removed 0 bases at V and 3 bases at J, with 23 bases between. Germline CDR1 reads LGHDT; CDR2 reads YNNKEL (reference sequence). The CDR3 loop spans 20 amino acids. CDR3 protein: CASSQDIVEGAVEYTGELFF. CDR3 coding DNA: TGTGCCAGCAGCCAAGATATCGTGGAGGGGGCTGTTGAGTACACCGGGGAGCTGTTTTTT.

This CDR3 is CASSQSGLGMDEQFF. In DNA, the CDR3 is TGCGCCAGCAGCCAATCGGGACTGGGGATGGATGAGCAGTTCTTC. V usage is TRBV4-1 and J usage is TRBJ2-1, with D tentatively TRBD2 (6 bases). The germline V and J ends were trimmed by 2 bases and 8 bases, with 16 bases remaining between them. The V gene's germline CDR1 is MGHRA and CDR2 YSYEKL. CDR3 length: 15 residues.

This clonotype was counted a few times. The CDR3 loop is CASFTILAGLNEQFF. DNA for the CDR3: TGTGCCAGCTTCACTATACTAGCGGGGCTCAATGAGCAGTTCTTC. The J gene is TRBJ2-1, the V gene TRBV5-6, with 10 bases fitting TRBD2. V lost 7 bases, J lost 6 bases, and 10 bases stayed unmatched. Germline V lookup: CDR1 SGHDT, CDR2 YYEEEE. The CDR3 is 15 residues long.

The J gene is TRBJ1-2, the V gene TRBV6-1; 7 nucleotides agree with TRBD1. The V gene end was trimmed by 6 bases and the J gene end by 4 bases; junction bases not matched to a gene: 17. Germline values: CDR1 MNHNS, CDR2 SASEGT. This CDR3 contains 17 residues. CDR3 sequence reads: CASRPERTRQGGYGYTF. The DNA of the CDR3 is TGTGCCAGCAGGCCGGAACGAACTCGACAGGGTGGCTATGGCTACACCTTC.

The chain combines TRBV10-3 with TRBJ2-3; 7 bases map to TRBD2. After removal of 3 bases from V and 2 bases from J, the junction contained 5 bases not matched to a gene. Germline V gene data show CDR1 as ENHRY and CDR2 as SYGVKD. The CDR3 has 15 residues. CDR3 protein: CAISETGLTTDTQYF. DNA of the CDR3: TGTGCCATCAGTGAAACGGGACTAACCACAGATACGCAGTATTTT.